The clone carrying this T cell receptor (beta chain) was recorded at least ten times. Sample time point: newly diagnosed GD, antithyroid drugs for less than 3 months. TCR sequences were obtained from RNA taken from PBMCs. Researchers made TCR beta libraries by using iRepertoire HTBI primers and running Arm-PCR on CDR3 regions. TCRdb analysed the multiplex PCR reads with MiXCR anew, one entry per CDR3 protein. The table includes over 400,000 distinct CDR3 sequences, around 15% detected once. This sample is part of a study of regulatory T cells in long-lasting Graves disease. The CDR3 has 15 residues. The ends were cut back, 5 bases at V and 11 bases at J, with 22 bases in the middle. These sequences were also reported in another study, on T cells in Graves' hyperthyroidism and ophthalmopathy.

The V and J genes are TRBV12-3 or TRBV12-4 and TRBJ2-1; TRBD1 might be the D (6 bases). The input for sequencing was peripheral blood mononuclear cells (PBMCs), taken at new diagnosis, from a patient treated with antithyroid drugs. This TCR derives from a woman aged 50 to 65 with Graves disease. As DNA, the CDR3 is TGTGCCAGCAGTCCCGGACAGACGATTAAGCACCAGCAGTTCTTC. It is translated as CASSPGQTIKHQQFF.